These 3 T cell receptor beta chains originate from one sample sequenced in a study of tumor and adjacent non-tumor tissue in lung cancer. Three rounds of nested PCR, following a modified ARM-PCR protocol, produced the TCRbeta library. TCRdb re-derived calls from the multiplex PCR reads in MiXCR, one entry per CDR3 protein. The data show about 110,000 distinct CDR3 sequences, with 84% seen just once and 22% held by the top ten. The template was RNA from unsorted bulk tissue. Material: lung tumor tissue. The receptors derive from a man between 65 and 79 years old with non-small cell lung cancer.

The table lists this clonotype with a count of one. A read error may produce the germline difference seen at one junction end. This chain joins TRBV29-1 and TRBJ1-2; D is ambiguous. This CDR3 contains 13 residues. The germline V gene has CDR1 SQVTM and CDR2 ANQGSEA. CDR3 sequence: CNVLQRGAYGYTF. CDR3 bases: TGCAACGTTCTCCAGAGAGGAGCCTATGGCTACACCTTC. Drawing the rest from reference TRBV29-1 and TRBJ1-2, the complete variable domain is SAVISQKPSRDICQRGTSLTIQCQVDSQVTMMFWYRQQPGQSLTLIATANQGSEATYESGFVIDKFPISRPNLTFSTLTVSNMSPEDSSIYLCNVLQRGAYGYTFGSGTRLTVV.

This clonotype has just one count. This may come from a read error, since a much larger clone is one base off. V and J are TRBV20-1 and TRBJ1-5; D is uncertain. Germline assignment: CDR1 DFQATT and CDR2 SNEGSKA (reference sequence). This CDR3 has 15 residues. CDR3 region: CNARETIGVNQPQHF. The CDR3 bases are TGCAATGCTAGAGAAACGATTGGGGTCAATCAGCCCCAGCATTTT.

Comments on this clonotype: One end of the junction varies from germline; a read error may be responsible. This sequence joins TRBV7-9 and TRBJ2-1; D possibly corresponds to TRBD2 (7 bases). The CDR3 length is 15 residues. Germline V gene sequence: CDR1 SEHNR, CDR2 FQNEAQ (reference sequence). In DNA form, the CDR3 reads TGTGCCAACAGCTTTAGTTTCCCGGGGGGCAATGAGAAGTTCTTC. Translation: CANSFSFPGGNEKFF.